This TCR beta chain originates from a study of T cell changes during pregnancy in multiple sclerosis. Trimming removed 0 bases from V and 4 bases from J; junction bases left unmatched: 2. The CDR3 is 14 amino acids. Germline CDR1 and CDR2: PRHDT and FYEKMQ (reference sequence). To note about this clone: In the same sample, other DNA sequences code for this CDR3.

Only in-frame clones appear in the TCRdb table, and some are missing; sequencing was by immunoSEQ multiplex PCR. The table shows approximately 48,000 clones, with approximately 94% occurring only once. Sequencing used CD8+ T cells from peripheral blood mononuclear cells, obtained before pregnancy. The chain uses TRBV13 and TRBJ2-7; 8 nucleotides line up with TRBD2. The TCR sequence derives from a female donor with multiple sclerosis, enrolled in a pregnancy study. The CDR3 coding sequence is TGTGCCAGCAGCTTAGGCACTAGCGGATACGAGCAGTACTTC. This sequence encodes CASSLGTSGYEQYF.